The entry below describes one TCR beta chain. Its antigen is still unknown. These data are taken from a study of post-analysis software for immune sequencing data. On the study more broadly: Relapsing-remitting, secondary progressive and progressive-relapsing forms made up the multiple sclerosis disease courses. General study findings and limits: Controls showed significantly higher normalized Chao1 diversity than did multiple sclerosis patients.

Unique molecular identifiers tagged the TCR beta cDNA libraries. There were about 0.85 to 11 million T cells, and 450,000 to 550,000 cDNA molecules came from them. TCRdb reanalysed the PCR reads using MiXCR and keeps one entry per CDR3 protein. The sample lists around 400,000 distinct CDR3 sequences, approximately 39% occurring once. The sample comprised blood. This sequence originates from a girl aged 2 to 9 with multiple sclerosis.

CDR3 in amino acids: CASSLTSGIYNEQFF. The CDR3 coding sequence is TGCGCCAGCAGCTTGACTAGCGGGATATACAATGAGCAGTTCTTC. The genes are TRBV5-1 and TRBJ2-1; 10 bases align to TRBD2. The CDR3 contains 15 residues. Germline values: CDR1 SGHRS, CDR2 YFSETQ. V was pared by 1 base and J by 4 bases, with 2 bases of the junction left unmatched.